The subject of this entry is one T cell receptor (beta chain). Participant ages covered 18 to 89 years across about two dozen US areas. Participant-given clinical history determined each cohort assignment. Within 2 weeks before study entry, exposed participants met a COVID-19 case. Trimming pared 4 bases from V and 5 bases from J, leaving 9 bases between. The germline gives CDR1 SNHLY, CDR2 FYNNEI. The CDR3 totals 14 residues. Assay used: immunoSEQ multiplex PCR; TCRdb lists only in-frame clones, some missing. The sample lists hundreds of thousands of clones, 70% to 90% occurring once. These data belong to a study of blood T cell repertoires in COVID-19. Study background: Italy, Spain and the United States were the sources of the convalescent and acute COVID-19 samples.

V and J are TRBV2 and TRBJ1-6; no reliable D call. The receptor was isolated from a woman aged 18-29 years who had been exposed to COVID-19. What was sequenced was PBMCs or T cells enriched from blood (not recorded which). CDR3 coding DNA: TGTGCCAGCAGTGTTCACAGAGATAATTCACCCCTCCACTTT. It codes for CASSVHRDNSPLHF.